These 14 T cell receptor beta chains came from one sample sequenced in a study of immune heterogeneity within non-small cell lung tumors. The authors amplified TCR beta CDR3 by multiplex PCR with 32 V and 13 J primers. TCRdb fed the multiplex PCR reads into MiXCR, producing one record per CDR3 protein. The table includes just over 15,000 distinct CDR3 sequences, over 25% detected once. Template material comprised bulk tumor genomic DNA at approximately 650 ng per sample. Several widely spaced biopsies per primary tumor were taken during surgery. Curative operations were performed on patients who had untreated, newly diagnosed non-small cell lung cancer. The specimen sequenced was lung tumor tissue. These receptors all come from a man aged 40-49 years with non-small cell lung cancer.

This chain connects TRBV30 to TRBJ1-4, with D perhaps TRBD1 (5 bases). CDR3 length equals 16 residues. V was shortened by 2 bases and J by 8 bases, with 21 bases between the two germline ends. CDR1 GTSNPN and CDR2 SVGIG come from the germline V gene (reference sequence). The CDR3: CAWSIGNRTPGEKLFF. In nucleotides, the CDR3 is TGTGCCTGGAGTATCGGGAACAGGACCCCCGGGGAAAAACTGTTTTTT. The entire variable domain, with the rest obtained from reference TRBV30 and TRBJ1-4, is as follows: SQTIHQWPATLVQPVGSPLSLECTVEGTSNPNLYWYRQAAGRGLQLLFYSVGIGQISSEVPQNLSASRPQDRQFILSSKKLLLSDSGFYLCAWSIGNRTPGEKLFFGSGTQLSVL.

The J gene is TRBJ1-1, the V gene TRBV9, with D maybe TRBD1 (5 bases). Looked up from germline, CDR1 is SGDLS and CDR2 is YYNGEE. V lost 1 base and J 3 bases, leaving 10 bases between the germline ends. The CDR3 contains 14 residues. The CDR3 reads CASSVSQGDTEAFF. CDR3 DNA: TGTGCCAGCAGCGTATCGCAGGGTGACACTGAAGCTTTCTTT. The full variable domain, in which reference TRBV9 and TRBJ1-1 provide the parts outside the CDR3, is DSGVTQTPKHLITATGQRVTLRCSPRSGDLSVYWYQQSLDQGLQFLIQYYNGEERAKGNILERFSAQQFPDLHSELNLSSLELGDSALYFCASSVSQGDTEAFFGQGTRLTVV.

This clonotype showed up just a few times. V is TRBV11-2 and J is TRBJ2-1; TRBD2 aligns across 12 bases. V trimming: 3 bases; J trimming: 7 bases; junction bases outside the gene matches: 1. The CDR3 is made up of 14 amino acids. The germline V gene has CDR1 SGHAT and CDR2 FQNNGV. This CDR3 reads CASSFGLAGNEQFF. Written as DNA, the CDR3 is TGTGCCAGCAGCTTTGGACTAGCGGGGAATGAGCAGTTCTTC.

Sample share makes this clonotype medium-sized (0.01 to 0.1%). The chain carries TRBV12-3 or TRBV12-4 and TRBJ2-1, with 7 positions matching TRBD2. CDR3 size: 12 residues. V trimming: 6 bases; J trimming: 6 bases; junction bases outside the gene matches: 2. This CDR3 is CASSRLANEQFF. CDR3 DNA sequence: TGTGCCAGCAGCCGACTAGCCAATGAGCAGTTCTTC.

This clonotype is medium-sized. V gene TRBV20-1 combines with J gene TRBJ1-1, with D possibly matching TRBD1 (6 bases). The CDR3 sequence is 13 residues long. Germline V gene lookup returns CDR1 DFQATT and CDR2 SNEGSKA (reference sequence). Trimming took 1 base from V and 10 from J, leaving 16 bases between them. CDR3 in DNA: TGCAGTGCTAGAGTGGGGGGCTCGTGGGCAGCTTTCTTT. Translation: CSARVGGSWAAFF.

In this sample, this clonotype turned up a few times. The chain uses TRBV5-1 and TRBJ1-2; D is uncertain. The V end was cut by 5 bases, the J end by 2 bases, with 13 bases between. The V gene's germline CDR1 is SGHRS and CDR2 YFSETQ. The CDR3 contains 14 residues. The CDR3 loop is CASSPSSANYGYTF. The CDR3, as DNA: TGCGCCAGCAGTCCCTCGTCGGCAAACTATGGCTACACCTTC.

This clonotype was recorded many times. The V and J genes are TRBV18 and TRBJ1-4; D remains ambiguous. CDR3 length equals 16 residues. Per the germline V gene, CDR1 is KGHSH and CDR2 is LQKENI. The V end lost 1 base, the J end lost 8 bases, and 17 bases lay between the germline ends. The CDR3 DNA reads TGTGCCAGCTCACCACAGTGGGCAGGAACAATGGAAAAACTGTTTTTT. This codes for CASSPQWAGTMEKLFF.

Within the sample, this clonotype is medium-sized. V gene TRBV19 combines with J gene TRBJ1-2, with D hard to call. V lost 8 bases to trimming and J lost 4 bases, with 11 bases between them. The CDR3 is 12 amino acids. From germline, CDR1 is LNHDA and CDR2 SQIVND (reference sequence). The CDR3 region is CASSTEVYGYTF. DNA of the CDR3: TGTGCCAGTTCAACAGAAGTCTATGGCTACACCTTC. The entire variable domain, with the rest obtained from reference TRBV19 and TRBJ1-2, is as follows: DGGITQSPKYLFRKEGQNVTLSCEQNLNHDAMYWYRQDPGQGLRLIYYSQIVNDFQKGDIAEGYSVSREKKESFPLTVTSAQKNPTAFYLCASSTEVYGYTFGSGTRLTVV.

With regard to this clonotype: Just one base apart from a much larger clone, this may be a read error. This chain uses TRBV9 with TRBJ2-6; D is possibly TRBD1 (5 bases). There are 16 residues in the CDR3. Germline V gene data show CDR1 as SGDLS and CDR2 as YYNGEE. The CDR3 nucleotides read TGTGCCAGCAGCCCCCCAGGGTCTTCTGGGGACAACGTCCTGACTTTC. Translating it yields CASSPPGSSGDNVLTF.

About this clonotype itself: A much larger clone is a single base away; this may be a read error. The CDR3 DNA reads TGCAGTGATTTAAGGGGCTATGGCTACACCTTC. It is translated as CSDLRGYGYTF. This rearrangement joins TRBV20-1 to TRBJ1-2; maybe TRBD1 (5 bases). Trimming stripped 7 bases from V and 4 bases from J, with 10 bases between. The CDR3 length is 11 residues. CDR1 DFQATT and CDR2 SNEGSKA come from the germline V gene (reference sequence).

In its sample, this clonotype ranks as medium-sized. This chain links TRBV10-3 with TRBJ2-1; 13 bases are a match to TRBD2. The CDR3 spans 15 residues. The germline gives CDR1 ENHRY, CDR2 SYGVKD. V lost 2 bases and J lost 7; bases outside the gene matches: 2. The CDR3 protein is CAISEGLAGANEQFF. The CDR3 nucleotides are TGTGCCATCAGTGAGGGACTAGCGGGAGCTAATGAGCAGTTCTTC.

This clonotype was recorded a few times. The genes are TRBV9 and TRBJ1-6, with 10 bases lining up with TRBD1. V shed 3 bases, J shed 9 bases, and the junction held 6 bases outside the gene matches. Germline lookup yields CDR1 SGDLS and CDR2 YYNGEE. The CDR3 has 15 residues. CDR3 nucleotide sequence: TGTGCCAGCAGCGAACGACAGGGGGCCGGTTCACCCCTCCACTTT. This encodes CASSERQGAGSPLHF.

This clonotype was seen only a few times. The chain employs TRBV7-9 and TRBJ1-1; D is perhaps TRBD1 (6 bases). Germline lookup yields CDR1 SEHNR and CDR2 FQNEAQ (reference sequence). The CDR3 consists of 15 residues. With 5 bases removed from V and 5 bases from J, the gap between germline ends came to 18 bases. The CDR3 region is CASSPGGAWRTEAFF. CDR3 in DNA: TGTGCCAGCAGCCCCGGGGGGGCGTGGAGGACTGAAGCTTTCTTT.

By sample fraction, this clonotype is medium-sized (0.01 to 0.1%). This chain links TRBV11-1 with TRBJ2-1; D may be TRBD1 or TRBD2 (5 bases each). The germline CDR1 and CDR2 sequences are SGHAT and FQDESV (reference sequence). The CDR3 covers 16 residues. V dropped 1 base and J dropped 0 bases, with 10 bases sitting between them. The CDR3 here is CASSLGGAVSYNEQFF. CDR3 DNA sequence: TGTGCCAGCAGCTTAGGAGGGGCAGTCTCCTACAATGAGCAGTTCTTC.